The rows below give T cell receptor beta chains drawn from one sample of a study of blood T cell repertoires in COVID-19. Measured with immunoSEQ multiplex PCR; TCRdb has only the in-frame clones, and not every one. The table shows around 130,000 clones, with 80% to 90% occurring only once. The sequenced sample was peripheral blood. These receptors came from an elderly woman with acute or convalescent COVID-19. The CDR3 runs from the conserved cysteine through the conserved F or W. The D gene is left open where the match is weak.

j_call: TRBJ1-2; d_call: -; v_call: TRBV5-4; cdr3_aa: CASSLGGFVRDGYTF
j_call: TRBJ2-7; d_call: -; v_call: TRBV6-5; cdr3_aa: CASRPGSFERQYF
j_call: TRBJ2-1; d_call: -; v_call: TRBV7-3; cdr3_aa: CASSLGRYNEQFF
j_call: TRBJ1-1; d_call: -; v_call: TRBV12-3/TRBV12-4; cdr3_aa: CASSQTANTEAFF
j_call: TRBJ2-4; d_call: TRBD2; v_call: TRBV3-1/TRBV3-2; cdr3_aa: CASGGGVKNIQYF
j_call: TRBJ1-6; d_call: -; v_call: TRBV5-4; cdr3_aa: CASSSQTGSSYNSPLHF
j_call: TRBJ2-7; d_call: -; v_call: TRBV27; cdr3_aa: CASSFGNRRVPYEQYF
j_call: TRBJ1-3; d_call: -; v_call: TRBV5-5; cdr3_aa: CASSLPRTADSGNTIYF
j_call: TRBJ2-2; d_call: -; v_call: TRBV7-9; cdr3_aa: CASSLAAVVYTGELFF
j_call: TRBJ2-2; d_call: TRBD1; v_call: TRBV12-5; cdr3_aa: CASGFTTGNFVTGELFF
j_call: TRBJ2-5; d_call: -; v_call: TRBV5-5; cdr3_aa: CASSLWMAANQETQYF
j_call: TRBJ2-7; d_call: -; v_call: TRBV11-2; cdr3_aa: CASSLESTGGYF
j_call: TRBJ1-6; d_call: -; v_call: TRBV5-1; cdr3_aa: CASSPRGGSPLHF
j_call: TRBJ1-1; d_call: -; v_call: TRBV13; cdr3_aa: CASSLGVDSPVNTEAFF
j_call: TRBJ1-5; d_call: -; v_call: TRBV7-3; cdr3_aa: CASSPQDRVGRRQPQHF
j_call: TRBJ1-2; d_call: -; v_call: TRBV5-1; cdr3_aa: CASSFIVGAYGYTF
j_call: TRBJ1-4; d_call: TRBD1; v_call: TRBV7-6; cdr3_aa: CASTLGGGTGNEKLFF
j_call: TRBJ2-3; d_call: -; v_call: TRBV10-1; cdr3_aa: CASSASRDTQYF
j_call: TRBJ2-1; d_call: TRBD2; v_call: TRBV6-5; cdr3_aa: CASSTLAGGQFF
j_call: TRBJ2-6; d_call: TRBD1; v_call: TRBV9; cdr3_aa: CASSHRDRVTGANVLTF
j_call: TRBJ2-7; d_call: -; v_call: TRBV7-9; cdr3_aa: CASSEDRPKGGYEQYF
j_call: TRBJ1-1; d_call: -; v_call: TRBV10-3; cdr3_aa: CAIGGVGAPMNTEAFF
j_call: TRBJ2-3; d_call: TRBD1; v_call: TRBV6-4; cdr3_aa: CASSDSPGTGSTDTQYF
j_call: TRBJ1-4; d_call: -; v_call: TRBV6-5; cdr3_aa: CASSSNEKLFF
j_call: TRBJ1-1; d_call: -; v_call: TRBV19; cdr3_aa: CASSNTQNTEAFF
j_call: TRBJ1-1; d_call: -; v_call: TRBV21-1; cdr3_aa: CASSKDREGTEAFF
j_call: TRBJ1-2; d_call: -; v_call: TRBV3-1/TRBV3-2; cdr3_aa: CASSMSFSGYTF
j_call: TRBJ2-6; d_call: -; v_call: TRBV5-1; cdr3_aa: CASSLEGSAGANVLTF
j_call: TRBJ1-2; d_call: -; v_call: TRBV7-2; cdr3_aa: CASSQNPAGLYGYTF
j_call: TRBJ1-1; d_call: -; v_call: TRBV30; cdr3_aa: CAWSREYATEAFF
j_call: TRBJ1-4; d_call: TRBD1; v_call: TRBV2; cdr3_aa: CASSEALGGGYEKLFF
j_call: TRBJ1-1; d_call: TRBD1; v_call: TRBV3-1/TRBV3-2; cdr3_aa: CASSQEAGAGGLDTEAFF
j_call: TRBJ2-1; d_call: TRBD1; v_call: TRBV5-1; cdr3_aa: CASSLMPSPGGSYNEQFF
j_call: TRBJ1-1; d_call: -; v_call: TRBV30; cdr3_aa: CAWKRSSTEAFF
j_call: TRBJ1-2; d_call: -; v_call: TRBV13; cdr3_aa: CASSFRSNYGYTF
j_call: TRBJ2-6; d_call: -; v_call: TRBV30; cdr3_aa: CAWSGMGHSGANVLTF
j_call: TRBJ2-1; d_call: TRBD2; v_call: TRBV19; cdr3_aa: CASATLGGFGEQFF
j_call: TRBJ1-6; d_call: -; v_call: TRBV5-5; cdr3_aa: CASSLGQANSPLHF
j_call: TRBJ2-7; d_call: TRBD1; v_call: TRBV7-9; cdr3_aa: CASSVPGGHYEQYF
j_call: TRBJ1-1; d_call: -; v_call: TRBV6-5; cdr3_aa: CASSYSGGTEAFF
j_call: TRBJ1-1; d_call: -; v_call: TRBV3-1/TRBV3-2; cdr3_aa: CASSQPGMNTEAFF